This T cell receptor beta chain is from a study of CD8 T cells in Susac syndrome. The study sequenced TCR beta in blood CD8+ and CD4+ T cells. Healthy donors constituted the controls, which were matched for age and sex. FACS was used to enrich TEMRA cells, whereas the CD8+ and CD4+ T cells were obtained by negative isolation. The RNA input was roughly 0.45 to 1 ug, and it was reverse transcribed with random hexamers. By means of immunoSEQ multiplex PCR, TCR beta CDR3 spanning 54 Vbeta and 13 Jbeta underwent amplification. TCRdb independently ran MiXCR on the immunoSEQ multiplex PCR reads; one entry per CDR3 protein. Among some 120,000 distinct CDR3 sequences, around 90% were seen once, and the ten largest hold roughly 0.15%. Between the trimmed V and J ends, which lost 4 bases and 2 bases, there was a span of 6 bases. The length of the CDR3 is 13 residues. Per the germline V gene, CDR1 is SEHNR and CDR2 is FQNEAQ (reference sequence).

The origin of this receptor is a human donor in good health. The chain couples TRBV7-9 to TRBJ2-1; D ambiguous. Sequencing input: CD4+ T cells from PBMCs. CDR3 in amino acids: CASSSTAYNEQFF. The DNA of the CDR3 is TGTGCCAGCAGCTCAACAGCCTACAATGAGCAGTTCTTC.